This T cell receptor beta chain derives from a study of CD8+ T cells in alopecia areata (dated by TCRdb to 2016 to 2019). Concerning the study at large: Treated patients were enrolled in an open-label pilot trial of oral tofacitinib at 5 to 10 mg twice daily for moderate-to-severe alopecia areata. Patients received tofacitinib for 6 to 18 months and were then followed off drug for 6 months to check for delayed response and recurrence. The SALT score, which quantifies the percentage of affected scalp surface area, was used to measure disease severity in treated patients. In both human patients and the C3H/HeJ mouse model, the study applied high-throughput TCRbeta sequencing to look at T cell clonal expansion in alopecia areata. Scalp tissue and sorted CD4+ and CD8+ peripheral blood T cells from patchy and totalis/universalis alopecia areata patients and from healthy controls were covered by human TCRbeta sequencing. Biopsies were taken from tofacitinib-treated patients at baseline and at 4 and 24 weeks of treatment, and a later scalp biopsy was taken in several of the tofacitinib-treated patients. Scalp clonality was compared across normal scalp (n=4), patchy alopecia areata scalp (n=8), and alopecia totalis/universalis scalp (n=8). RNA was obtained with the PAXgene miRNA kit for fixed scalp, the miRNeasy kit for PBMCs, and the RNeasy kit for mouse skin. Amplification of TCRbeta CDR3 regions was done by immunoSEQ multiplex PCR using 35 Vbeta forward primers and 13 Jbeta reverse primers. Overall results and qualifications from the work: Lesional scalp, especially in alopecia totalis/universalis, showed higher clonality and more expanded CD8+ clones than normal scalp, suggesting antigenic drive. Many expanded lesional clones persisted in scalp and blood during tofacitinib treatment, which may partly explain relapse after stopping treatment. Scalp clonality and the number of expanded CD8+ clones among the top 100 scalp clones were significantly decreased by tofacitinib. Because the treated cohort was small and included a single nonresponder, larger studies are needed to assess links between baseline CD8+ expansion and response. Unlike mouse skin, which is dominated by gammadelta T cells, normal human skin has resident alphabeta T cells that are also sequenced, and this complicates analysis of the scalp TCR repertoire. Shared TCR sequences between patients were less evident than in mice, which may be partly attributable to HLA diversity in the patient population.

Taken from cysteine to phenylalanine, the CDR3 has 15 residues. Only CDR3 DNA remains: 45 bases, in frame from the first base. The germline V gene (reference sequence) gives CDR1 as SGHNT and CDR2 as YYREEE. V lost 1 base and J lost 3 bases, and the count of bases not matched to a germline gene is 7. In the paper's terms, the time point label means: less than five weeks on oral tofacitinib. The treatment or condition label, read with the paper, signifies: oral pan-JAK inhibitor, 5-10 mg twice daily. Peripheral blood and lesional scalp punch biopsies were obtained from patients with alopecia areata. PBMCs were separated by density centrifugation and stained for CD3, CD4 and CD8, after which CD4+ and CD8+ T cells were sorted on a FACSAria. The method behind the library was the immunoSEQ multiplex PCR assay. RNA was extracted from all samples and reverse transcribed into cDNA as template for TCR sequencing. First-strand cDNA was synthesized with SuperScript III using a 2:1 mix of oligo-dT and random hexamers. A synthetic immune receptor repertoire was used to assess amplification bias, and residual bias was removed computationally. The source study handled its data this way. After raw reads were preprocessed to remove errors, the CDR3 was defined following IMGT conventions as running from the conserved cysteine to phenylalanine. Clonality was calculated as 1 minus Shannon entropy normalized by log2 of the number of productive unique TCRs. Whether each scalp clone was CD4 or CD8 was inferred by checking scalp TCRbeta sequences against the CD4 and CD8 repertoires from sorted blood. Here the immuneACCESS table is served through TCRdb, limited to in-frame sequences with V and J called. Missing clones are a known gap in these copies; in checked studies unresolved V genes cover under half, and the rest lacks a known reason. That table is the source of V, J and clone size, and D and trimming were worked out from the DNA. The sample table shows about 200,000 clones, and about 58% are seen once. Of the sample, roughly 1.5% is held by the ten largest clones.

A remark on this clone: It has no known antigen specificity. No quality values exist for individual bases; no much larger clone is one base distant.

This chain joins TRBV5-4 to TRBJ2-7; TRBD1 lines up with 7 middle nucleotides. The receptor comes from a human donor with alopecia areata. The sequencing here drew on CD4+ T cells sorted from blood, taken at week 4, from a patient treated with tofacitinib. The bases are TGTGCCAGCAGCTTGATGGACAGGCCGATCTACGAGCAGTACTTC. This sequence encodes CASSLMDRPIYEQYF.